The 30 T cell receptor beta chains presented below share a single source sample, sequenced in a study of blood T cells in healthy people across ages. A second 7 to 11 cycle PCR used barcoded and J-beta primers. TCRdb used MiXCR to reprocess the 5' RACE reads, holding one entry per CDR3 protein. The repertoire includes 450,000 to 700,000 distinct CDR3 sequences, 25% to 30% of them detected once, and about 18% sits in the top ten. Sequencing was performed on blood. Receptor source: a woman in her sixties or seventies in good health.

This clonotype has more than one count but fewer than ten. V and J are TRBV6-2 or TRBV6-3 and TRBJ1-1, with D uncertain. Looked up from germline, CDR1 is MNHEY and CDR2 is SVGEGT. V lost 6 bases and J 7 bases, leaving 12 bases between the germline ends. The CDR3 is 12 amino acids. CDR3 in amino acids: CASREASSEAFF. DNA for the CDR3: TGTGCCAGCAGGGAAGCATCGAGTGAAGCTTTCTTT.

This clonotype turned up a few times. CDR3 in amino acids: CSATGSSYNEQFF. The DNA for the CDR3 is TGCAGTGCCACAGGGAGCTCCTACAATGAGCAGTTCTTC. V is TRBV20-1 and J is TRBJ2-1; a weak D match, TRBD1 (6 bases). CDR1 is DFQATT, CDR2 SNEGSKA, per germline (reference sequence). The CDR3 contains 13 residues. Trimming left V 6 bases short and J 0 bases short, with 9 bases between.

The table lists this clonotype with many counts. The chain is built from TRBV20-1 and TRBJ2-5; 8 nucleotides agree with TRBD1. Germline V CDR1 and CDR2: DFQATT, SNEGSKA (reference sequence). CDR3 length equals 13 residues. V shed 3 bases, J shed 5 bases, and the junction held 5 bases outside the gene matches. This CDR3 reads CSASWDRSETQYF. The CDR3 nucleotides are TGCAGTGCTAGTTGGGACAGGTCGGAGACCCAGTACTTC.

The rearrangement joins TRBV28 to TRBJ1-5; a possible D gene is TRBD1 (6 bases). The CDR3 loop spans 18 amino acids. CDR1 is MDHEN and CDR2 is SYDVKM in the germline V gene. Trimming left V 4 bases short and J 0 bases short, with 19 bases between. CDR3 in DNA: TGTGCCAGCAGTTCCCCTTTAGGACAGTTCAATAGCAATCAGCCCCAGCATTTT. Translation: CASSSPLGQFNSNQPQHF.

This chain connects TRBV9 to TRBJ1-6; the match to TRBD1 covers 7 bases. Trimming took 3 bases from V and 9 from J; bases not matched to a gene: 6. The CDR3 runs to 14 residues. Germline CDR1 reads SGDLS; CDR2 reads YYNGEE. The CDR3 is CASSDGDSRSPLHF. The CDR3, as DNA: TGTGCCAGCAGCGACGGGGACAGTCGTTCACCCCTCCACTTT.

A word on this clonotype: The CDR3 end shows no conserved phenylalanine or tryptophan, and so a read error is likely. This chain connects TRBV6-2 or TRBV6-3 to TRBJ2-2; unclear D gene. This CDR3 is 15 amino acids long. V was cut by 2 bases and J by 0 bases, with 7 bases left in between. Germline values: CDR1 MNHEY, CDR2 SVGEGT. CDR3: CASSYGRSNTGELFL. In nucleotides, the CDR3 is TGTGCCAGCAGTTACGGACGGTCGAACACCGGGGAGCTGTTTCTT.

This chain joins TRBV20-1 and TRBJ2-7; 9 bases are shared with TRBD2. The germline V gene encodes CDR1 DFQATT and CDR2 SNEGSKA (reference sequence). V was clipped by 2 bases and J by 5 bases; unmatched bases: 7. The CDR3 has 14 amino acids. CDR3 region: CSARLAGSTHEQYF. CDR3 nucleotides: TGCAGTGCTAGACTAGCGGGGTCCACCCACGAGCAGTACTTC.

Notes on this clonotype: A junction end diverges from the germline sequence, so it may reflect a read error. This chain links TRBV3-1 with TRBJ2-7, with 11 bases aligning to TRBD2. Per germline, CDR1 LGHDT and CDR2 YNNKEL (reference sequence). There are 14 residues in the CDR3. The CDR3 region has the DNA TGTGCCAGAAGCCTAGCGGGGGGTGCCTACGAGCAGTACTTC. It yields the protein CARSLAGGAYEQYF.

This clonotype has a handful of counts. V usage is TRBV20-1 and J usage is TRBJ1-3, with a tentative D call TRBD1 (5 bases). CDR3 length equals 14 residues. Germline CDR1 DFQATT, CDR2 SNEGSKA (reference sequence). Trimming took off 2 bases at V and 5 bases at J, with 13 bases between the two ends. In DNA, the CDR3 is TGCAGTGCTAGAATTTCAGGGTATAGAAACACCATATATTTT. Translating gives CSARISGYRNTIYF.

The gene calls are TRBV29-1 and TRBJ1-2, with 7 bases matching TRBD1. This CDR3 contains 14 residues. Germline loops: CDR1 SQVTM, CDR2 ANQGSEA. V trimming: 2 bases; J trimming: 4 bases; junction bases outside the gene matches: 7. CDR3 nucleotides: TGCAGCGTTGAAATGACAGGGTCTGGCTATGGCTACACCTTC. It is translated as CSVEMTGSGYGYTF.

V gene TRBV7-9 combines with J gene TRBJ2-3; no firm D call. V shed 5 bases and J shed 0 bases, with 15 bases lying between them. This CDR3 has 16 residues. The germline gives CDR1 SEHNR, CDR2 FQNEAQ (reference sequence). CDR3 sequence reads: CASSPPQRSSTDTQYF. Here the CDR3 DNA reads TGTGCCAGCAGCCCCCCCCAACGGTCCAGCACAGATACGCAGTATTTT.

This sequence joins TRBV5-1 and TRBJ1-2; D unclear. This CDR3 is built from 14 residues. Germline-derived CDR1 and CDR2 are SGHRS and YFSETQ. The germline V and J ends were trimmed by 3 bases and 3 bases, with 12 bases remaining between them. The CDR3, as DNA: TGCGCCAGCAGCTCCTCCGGGAACTACTATGGCTACACCTTC. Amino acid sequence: CASSSSGNYYGYTF.

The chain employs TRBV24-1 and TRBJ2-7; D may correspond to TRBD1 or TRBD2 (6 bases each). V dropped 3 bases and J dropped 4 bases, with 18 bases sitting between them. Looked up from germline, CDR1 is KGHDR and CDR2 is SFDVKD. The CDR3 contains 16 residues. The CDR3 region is CATSDPDRTKGYEQYF. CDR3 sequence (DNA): TGTGCCACCAGTGATCCCGACAGGACTAAGGGATACGAGCAGTACTTC.

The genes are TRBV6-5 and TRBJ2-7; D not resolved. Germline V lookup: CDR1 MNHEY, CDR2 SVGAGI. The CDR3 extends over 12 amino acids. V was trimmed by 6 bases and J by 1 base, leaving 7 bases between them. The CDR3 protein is CASSTESYEQYF. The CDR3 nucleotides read TGTGCCAGCAGCACAGAGTCCTACGAGCAGTACTTC.

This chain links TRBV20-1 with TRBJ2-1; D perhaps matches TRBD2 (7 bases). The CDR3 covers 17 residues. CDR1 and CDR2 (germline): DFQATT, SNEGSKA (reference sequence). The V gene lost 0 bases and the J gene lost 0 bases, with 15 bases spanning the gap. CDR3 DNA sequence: TGCAGTGCTAGAGACCCTAAACGGGGGGCCTCCTACAATGAGCAGTTCTTC. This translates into CSARDPKRGASYNEQFF.

The DNA of the CDR3 is TGCAGCGTTGAACGGGACAGGGAATACAATGAGCAGTTCTTC. As protein: CSVERDREYNEQFF. The V call is TRBV29-1, the J call TRBJ2-1; 9 bases map to TRBD1. Unmatched junction bases numbered 3, after V lost 2 bases and J lost 4 bases. The CDR3 length is 14 residues. Germline loops: CDR1 SQVTM, CDR2 ANQGSEA.

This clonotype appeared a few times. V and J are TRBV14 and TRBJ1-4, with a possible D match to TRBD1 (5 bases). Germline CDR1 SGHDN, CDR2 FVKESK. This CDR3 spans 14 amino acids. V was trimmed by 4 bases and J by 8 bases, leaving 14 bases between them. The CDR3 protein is CASSPDGRTEKLFF. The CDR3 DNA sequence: TGTGCCAGCAGCCCAGACGGGAGGACAGAAAAACTGTTTTTT.

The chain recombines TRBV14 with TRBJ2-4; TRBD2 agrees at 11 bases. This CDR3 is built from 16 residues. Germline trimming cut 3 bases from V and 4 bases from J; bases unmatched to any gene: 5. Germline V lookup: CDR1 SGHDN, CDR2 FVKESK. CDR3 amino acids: CASSQWTSGLKNIQYF. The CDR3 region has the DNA TGTGCCAGCAGCCAGTGGACTAGCGGGCTTAAAAACATTCAGTACTTC.

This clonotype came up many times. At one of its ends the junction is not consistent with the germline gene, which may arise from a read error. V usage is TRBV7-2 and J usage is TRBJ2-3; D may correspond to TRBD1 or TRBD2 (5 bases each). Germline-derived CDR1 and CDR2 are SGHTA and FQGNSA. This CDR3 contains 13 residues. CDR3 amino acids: CASSLGGTDTQYF. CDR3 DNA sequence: TGCGCCAGCAGCTTGGGGGGCACAGATACGCAGTATTTT.

CDR3 sequence reads: CASSAGQGIGYTF. The CDR3 region has the DNA TGTGCCAGCAGTGCGGGACAGGGGATTGGCTACACCTTC. V and J are TRBV12-3 or TRBV12-4 and TRBJ1-2, with 10 bases aligning to TRBD1. This CDR3 is 13 amino acids long. The ends lost 5 bases at V and 7 bases at J; junction bases unmatched: 4.

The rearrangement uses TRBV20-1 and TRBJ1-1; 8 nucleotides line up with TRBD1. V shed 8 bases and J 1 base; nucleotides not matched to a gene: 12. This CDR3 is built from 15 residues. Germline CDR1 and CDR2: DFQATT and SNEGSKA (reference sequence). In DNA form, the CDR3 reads TGCAGTTCCTACGGGGCAGGGGGCAGGAACACTGAAGCTTTCTTT. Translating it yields CSSYGAGGRNTEAFF.

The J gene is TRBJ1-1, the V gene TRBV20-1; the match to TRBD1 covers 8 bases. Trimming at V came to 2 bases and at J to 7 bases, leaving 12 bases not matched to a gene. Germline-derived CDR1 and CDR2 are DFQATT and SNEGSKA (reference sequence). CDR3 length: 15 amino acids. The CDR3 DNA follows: TGCAGTGCTAGACCCGGGACAGGTGAACAGGGTGAAGCTTTCTTT. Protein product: CSARPGTGEQGEAFF.

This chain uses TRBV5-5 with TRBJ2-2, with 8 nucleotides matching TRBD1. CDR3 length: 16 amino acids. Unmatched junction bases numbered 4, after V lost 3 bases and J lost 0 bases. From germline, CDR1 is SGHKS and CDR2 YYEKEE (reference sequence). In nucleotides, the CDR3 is TGTGCCAGCAGCTCAATACAGGGGGCGAACACCGGGGAGCTGTTTTTT. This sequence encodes CASSSIQGANTGELFF.

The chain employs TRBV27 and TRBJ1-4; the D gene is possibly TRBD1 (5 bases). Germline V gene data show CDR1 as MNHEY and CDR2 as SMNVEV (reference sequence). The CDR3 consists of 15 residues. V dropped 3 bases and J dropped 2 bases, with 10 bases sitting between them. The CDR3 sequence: CASSLNWGTNEKLFF. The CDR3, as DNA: TGTGCCAGCAGTTTGAATTGGGGCACTAATGAAAAACTGTTTTTT. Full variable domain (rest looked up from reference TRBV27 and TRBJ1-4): EAQVTQNPRYLITVTGKKLTVTCSQNMNHEYMSWYRQDPGLGLRQIYYSMNVEVTDKGDVPEGYKVSRKEKRNFPLILESPSPNQTSLYFCASSLNWGTNEKLFFGSGTQLSVL.

CDR3 DNA sequence: TGCAGCGTTGGCGAGGGACCTGGAAACACCATATATTTT. This sequence encodes CSVGEGPGNTIYF. The chain is built from TRBV29-1 and TRBJ1-3, with D maybe TRBD1 (5 bases). The germline gives CDR1 SQVTM, CDR2 ANQGSEA. V was pared by 4 bases and J by 2 bases, with 9 bases between. This CDR3 spans 13 amino acids. Full variable domain (outside the CDR3, taken from reference TRBV29-1 and TRBJ1-3): SAVISQKPSRDICQRGTSLTIQCQVDSQVTMMFWYRQQPGQSLTLIATANQGSEATYESGFVIDKFPISRPNLTFSTLTVSNMSPEDSSIYLCSVGEGPGNTIYFGEGSWLTVV.

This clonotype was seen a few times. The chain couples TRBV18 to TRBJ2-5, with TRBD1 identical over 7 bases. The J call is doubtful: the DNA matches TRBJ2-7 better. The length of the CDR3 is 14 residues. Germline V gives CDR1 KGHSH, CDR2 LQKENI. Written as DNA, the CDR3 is TGTGCCAGCTCACCACCGGGACAGCAATACGAGCAGTACTTC. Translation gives CASSPPGQQYEQYF.

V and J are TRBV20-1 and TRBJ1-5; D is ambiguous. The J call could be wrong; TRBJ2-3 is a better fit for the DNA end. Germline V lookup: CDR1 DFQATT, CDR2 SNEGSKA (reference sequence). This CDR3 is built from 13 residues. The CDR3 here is CSALEHSNQPQYF. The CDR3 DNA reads TGCAGTGCTTTAGAACATAGCAATCAGCCCCAGTATTTT.

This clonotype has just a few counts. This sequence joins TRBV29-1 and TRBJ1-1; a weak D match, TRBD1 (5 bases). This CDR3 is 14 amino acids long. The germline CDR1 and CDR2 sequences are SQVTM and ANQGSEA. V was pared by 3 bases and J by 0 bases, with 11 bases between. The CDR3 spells CSVDPGRMNTEAFF. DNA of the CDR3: TGCAGCGTTGATCCGGGACGAATGAACACTGAAGCTTTCTTT.

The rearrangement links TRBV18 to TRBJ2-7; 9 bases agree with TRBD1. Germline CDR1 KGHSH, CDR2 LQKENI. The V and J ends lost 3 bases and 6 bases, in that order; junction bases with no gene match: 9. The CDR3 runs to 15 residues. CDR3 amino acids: CASSPNYGTGSEQYF. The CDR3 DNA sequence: TGTGCCAGCTCACCTAACTACGGGACAGGGTCCGAGCAGTACTTC.

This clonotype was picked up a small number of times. The CDR3 sequence: CASRTARGQYF. The CDR3 nucleotides read TGTGCCAGCAGAACTGCGAGGGGGCAGTACTTC. The J gene is TRBJ2-7, the V gene TRBV6-5; D may be TRBD1 or TRBD2 (5 bases each). CDR1 is MNHEY and CDR2 is SVGAGI in the germline V gene. V was clipped by 6 bases and J by 9 bases, with 12 bases between them. CDR3 length equals 11 residues.